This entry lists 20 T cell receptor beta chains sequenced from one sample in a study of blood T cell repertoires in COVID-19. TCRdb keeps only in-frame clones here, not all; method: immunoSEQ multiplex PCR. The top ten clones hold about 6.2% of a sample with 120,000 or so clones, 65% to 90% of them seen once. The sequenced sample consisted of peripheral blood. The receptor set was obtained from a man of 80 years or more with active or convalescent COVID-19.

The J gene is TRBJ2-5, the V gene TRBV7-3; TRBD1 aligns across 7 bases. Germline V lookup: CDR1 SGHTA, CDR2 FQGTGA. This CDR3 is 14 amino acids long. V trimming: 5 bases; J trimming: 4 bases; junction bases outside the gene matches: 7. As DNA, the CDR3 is TGTGCCAGCAGCCGTACAGGGGTGGGAGAGACCCAGTACTTC. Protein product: CASSRTGVGETQYF. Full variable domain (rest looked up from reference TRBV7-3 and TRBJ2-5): GAGVSQTPSNKVTEKGKYVELRCDPISGHTALYWYRQSLGQGPEFLIYFQGTGAADDSGLPNDRFFAVRPEGSVSTLKIQRTERGDSAVYLCASSRTGVGETQYFGPGTRLLVL.

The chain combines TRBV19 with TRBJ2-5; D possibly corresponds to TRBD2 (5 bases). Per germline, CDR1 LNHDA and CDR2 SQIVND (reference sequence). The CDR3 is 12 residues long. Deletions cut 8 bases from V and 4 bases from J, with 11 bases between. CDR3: CASGLASETQYF. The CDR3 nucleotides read TGTGCCAGTGGGTTAGCGTCAGAGACCCAGTACTTC.

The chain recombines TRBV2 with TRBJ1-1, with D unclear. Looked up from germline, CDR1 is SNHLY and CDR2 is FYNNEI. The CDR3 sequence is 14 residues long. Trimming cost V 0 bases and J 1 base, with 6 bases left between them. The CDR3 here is CASSEARANTEAFF. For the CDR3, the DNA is TGTGCCAGCAGTGAAGCGAGGGCGAACACTGAAGCTTTCTTT.

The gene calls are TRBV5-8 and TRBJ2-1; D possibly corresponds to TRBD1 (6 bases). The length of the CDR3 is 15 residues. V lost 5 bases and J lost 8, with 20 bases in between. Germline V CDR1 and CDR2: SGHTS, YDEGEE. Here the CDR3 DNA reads TGTGCCAGCAGTCGGAAATTCACAGGGTTCTATGAGCAGTTCTTC. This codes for CASSRKFTGFYEQFF.

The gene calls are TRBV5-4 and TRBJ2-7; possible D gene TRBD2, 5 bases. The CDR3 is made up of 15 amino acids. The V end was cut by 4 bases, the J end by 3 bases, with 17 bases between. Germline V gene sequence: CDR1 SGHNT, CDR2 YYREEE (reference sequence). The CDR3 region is CASSTDRGSGYEQYF. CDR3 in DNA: TGTGCCAGCAGCACCGATAGAGGGTCCGGCTACGAGCAGTACTTC.

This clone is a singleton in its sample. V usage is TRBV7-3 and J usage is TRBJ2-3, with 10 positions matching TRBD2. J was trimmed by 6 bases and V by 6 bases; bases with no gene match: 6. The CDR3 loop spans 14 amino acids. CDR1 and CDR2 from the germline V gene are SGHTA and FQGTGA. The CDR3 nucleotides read TGTGCCAGCAGTCCTACTAGCGGGATGGATACGCAGTATTTT. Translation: CASSPTSGMDTQYF.

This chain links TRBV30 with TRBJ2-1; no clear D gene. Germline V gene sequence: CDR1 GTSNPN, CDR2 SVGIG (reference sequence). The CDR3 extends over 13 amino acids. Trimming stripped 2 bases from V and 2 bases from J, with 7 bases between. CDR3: CAWSRGAYNEQFF. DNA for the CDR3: TGTGCCTGGAGTCGAGGCGCCTACAATGAGCAGTTCTTC.

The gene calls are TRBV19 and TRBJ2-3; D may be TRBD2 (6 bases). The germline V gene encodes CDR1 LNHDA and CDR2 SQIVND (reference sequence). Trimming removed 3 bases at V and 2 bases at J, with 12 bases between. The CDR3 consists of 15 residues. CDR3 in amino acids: CASSMTRIPTDTQYF. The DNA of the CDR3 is TGTGCCAGTAGTATGACTAGAATCCCCACAGATACGCAGTATTTT.

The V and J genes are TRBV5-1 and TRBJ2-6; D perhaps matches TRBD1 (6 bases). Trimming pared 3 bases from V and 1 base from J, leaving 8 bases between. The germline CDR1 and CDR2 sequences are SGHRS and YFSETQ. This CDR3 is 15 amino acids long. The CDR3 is CASSSQGSGANVLTF. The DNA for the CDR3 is TGCGCCAGCAGCTCCCAGGGGTCTGGGGCCAACGTCCTGACTTTC.

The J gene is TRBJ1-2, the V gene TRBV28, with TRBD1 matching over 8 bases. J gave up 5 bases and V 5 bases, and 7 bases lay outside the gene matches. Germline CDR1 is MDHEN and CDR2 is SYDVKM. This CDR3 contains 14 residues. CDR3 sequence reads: CASSPPDRVYGYTF. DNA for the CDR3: TGTGCCAGCAGTCCGCCGGACAGGGTATATGGCTACACCTTC.

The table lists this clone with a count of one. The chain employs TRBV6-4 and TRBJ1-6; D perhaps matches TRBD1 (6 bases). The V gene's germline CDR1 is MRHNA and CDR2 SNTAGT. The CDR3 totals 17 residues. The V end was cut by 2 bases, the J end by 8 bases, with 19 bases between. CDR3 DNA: TGTGCCAGCAGTGACGCATTGGGGGCTCAGGGGTATTCACCCCTCCACTTT. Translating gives CASSDALGAQGYSPLHF.

This chain's CDR3 is CASSQSVATNEKLFF. The DNA for the CDR3 is TGTGCCAGCAGCCAATCGGTTGCAACTAATGAAAAACTGTTTTTT. The chain recombines TRBV4-2 with TRBJ1-4, with D hard to call. Per germline, CDR1 LGHNA and CDR2 YNFKEQ. This CDR3 comprises 15 residues. Between the trimmed V and J ends, which lost 2 bases and 0 bases, there was a span of 7 bases.

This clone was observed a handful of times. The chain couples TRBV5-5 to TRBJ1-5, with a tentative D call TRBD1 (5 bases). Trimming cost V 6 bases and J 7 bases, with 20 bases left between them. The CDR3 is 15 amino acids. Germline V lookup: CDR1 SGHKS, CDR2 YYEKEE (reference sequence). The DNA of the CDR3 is TGTGCCAGCACCTACGGTGGGGTATCAGGGCAGCCCCAGCATTTT. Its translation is CASTYGGVSGQPQHF.

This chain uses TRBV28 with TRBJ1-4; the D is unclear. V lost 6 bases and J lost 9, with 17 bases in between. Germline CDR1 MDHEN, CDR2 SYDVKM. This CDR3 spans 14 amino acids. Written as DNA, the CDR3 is TGTGCCAGCAGCCGACCGGCTGGAGGGAAAAAACTGTTTTTT. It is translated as CASSRPAGGKKLFF.

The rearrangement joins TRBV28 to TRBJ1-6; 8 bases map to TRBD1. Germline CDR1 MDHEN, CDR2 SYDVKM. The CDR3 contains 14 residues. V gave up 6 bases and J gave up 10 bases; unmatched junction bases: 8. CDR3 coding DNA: TGTGCCAGCAGCCCCGGACAGGGTGTGTCACCCCTCCACTTT. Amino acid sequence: CASSPGQGVSPLHF.

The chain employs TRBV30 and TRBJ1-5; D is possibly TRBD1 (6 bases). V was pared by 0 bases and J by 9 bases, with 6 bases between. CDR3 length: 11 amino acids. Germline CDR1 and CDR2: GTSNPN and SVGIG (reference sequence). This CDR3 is CAWSVGGPQHF. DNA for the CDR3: TGTGCCTGGAGTGTAGGGGGGCCCCAGCATTTT.

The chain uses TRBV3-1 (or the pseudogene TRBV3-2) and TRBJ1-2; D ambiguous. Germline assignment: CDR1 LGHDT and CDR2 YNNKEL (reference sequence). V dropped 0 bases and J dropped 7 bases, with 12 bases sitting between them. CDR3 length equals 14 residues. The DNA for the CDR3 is TGTGCCAGCAGCCAAGATGGGAGGAGGAGTGGCTACACCTTC. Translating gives CASSQDGRRSGYTF.

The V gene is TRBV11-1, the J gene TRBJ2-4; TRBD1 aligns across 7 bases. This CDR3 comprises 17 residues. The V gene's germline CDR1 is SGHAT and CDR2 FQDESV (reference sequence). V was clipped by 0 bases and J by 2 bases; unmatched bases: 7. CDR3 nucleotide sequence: TGTGCCAGCAGCTTAGCGAAGGGGGCTCGAACCAAAAACATTCAGTACTTC. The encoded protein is CASSLAKGARTKNIQYF.

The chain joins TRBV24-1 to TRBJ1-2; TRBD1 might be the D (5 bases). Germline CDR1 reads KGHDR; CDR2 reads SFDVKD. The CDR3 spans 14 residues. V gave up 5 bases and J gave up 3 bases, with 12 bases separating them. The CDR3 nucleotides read TGTGCCACCAGTGGACAGTCCTACTACTATGGCTACACCTTC. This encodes CATSGQSYYYGYTF.

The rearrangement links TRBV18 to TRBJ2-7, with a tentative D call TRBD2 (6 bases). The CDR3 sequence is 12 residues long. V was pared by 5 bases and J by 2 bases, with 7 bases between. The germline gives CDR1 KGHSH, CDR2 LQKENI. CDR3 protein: CASSRTTYEQYF. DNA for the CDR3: TGTGCCAGCTCAAGGACTACCTACGAGCAGTACTTC.